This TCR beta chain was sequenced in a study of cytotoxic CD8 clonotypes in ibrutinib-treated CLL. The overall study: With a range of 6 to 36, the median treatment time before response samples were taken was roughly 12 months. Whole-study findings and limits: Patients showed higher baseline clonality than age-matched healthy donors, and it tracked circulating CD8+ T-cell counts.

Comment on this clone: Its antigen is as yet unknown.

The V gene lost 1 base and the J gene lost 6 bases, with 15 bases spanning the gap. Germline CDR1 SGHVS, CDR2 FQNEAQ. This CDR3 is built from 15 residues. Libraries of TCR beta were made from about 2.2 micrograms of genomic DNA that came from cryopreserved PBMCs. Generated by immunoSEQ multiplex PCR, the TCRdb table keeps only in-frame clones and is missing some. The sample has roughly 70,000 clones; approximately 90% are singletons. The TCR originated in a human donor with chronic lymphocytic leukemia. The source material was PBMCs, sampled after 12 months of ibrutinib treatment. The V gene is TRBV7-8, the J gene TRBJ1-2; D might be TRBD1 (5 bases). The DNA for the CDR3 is TGTGCCAGCAGCTTAGAGTGGAGGGCGGGGGATGGCTACACCTTC. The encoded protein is CASSLEWRAGDGYTF.